Each of the 9 T cell receptor beta chains below was sequenced from the same sample in a study of cytomegalovirus exposure and HLA in healthy donors. The method was immunoSEQ multiplex PCR; TCRdb's version includes in-frame clones alone and lacks a portion of them. This table has some 150,000 clones, around nine tenths appearing once. Material for sequencing was PBMCs. These receptors came from a young woman in good health and CMV-seronegative.

This chain uses TRBV5-6 with TRBJ2-3; 10 positions match TRBD2. With V trimmed by 1 base and J by 2 bases, 10 bases remained unmatched. This CDR3 region has 18 residues. CDR1 is SGHDT, CDR2 YYEEEE, per germline. The CDR3 DNA reads TGTGCCAGCAGCTTGTCGGTGAGCGGGGGGGTATACACAGATACGCAGTATTTT. Its protein is CASSLSVSGGVYTDTQYF.

This chain joins TRBV18 and TRBJ1-2; no definite D call. Germline CDR1 reads KGHSH; CDR2 reads LQKENI. The CDR3 extends over 12 amino acids. V dropped 2 bases and J dropped 5 bases, with 6 bases sitting between them. CDR3 nucleotide sequence: TGTGCCAGCTCACCATTTCCGTATGGCTACACCTTC. As protein: CASSPFPYGYTF.

The V call is TRBV19, the J call TRBJ2-1, with 10 bases aligning to TRBD2. The CDR3 spans 14 residues. CDR1 is LNHDA and CDR2 is SQIVND in the germline V gene (reference sequence). Trimming took 6 bases from V and 3 from J; bases not matched to a gene: 2. The CDR3 nucleotides are TGTGCCAGTAGACTAGCGGGACACTACAATGAGCAGTTCTTC. This encodes CASRLAGHYNEQFF.

The CDR3 sequence: CASSPWGPGTEAFF. The CDR3 DNA reads TGCGCCAGCAGCCCATGGGGGCCAGGGACTGAAGCTTTCTTT. J is TRBJ1-1 and V is TRBV23-1; tentatively, D is TRBD1 (6 bases). TRBV23-1 is noted as an ORF with a role that remains uncertain. V was cut by 6 bases and J by 5 bases, with 16 bases left in between. The CDR3 is 14 amino acids.

This rearrangement joins TRBV2 to TRBJ2-7; 9 bases agree with TRBD2. The CDR3 has 17 residues. J gave up 2 bases and V 2 bases, and 10 bases lay outside the gene matches. Germline assignment: CDR1 SNHLY and CDR2 FYNNEI. The CDR3 spells CASSELAGGPPAYEQYF. In DNA, the CDR3 is TGTGCCAGCAGTGAATTGGCGGGGGGGCCACCGGCCTACGAGCAGTACTTC.

The rearrangement links TRBV2 to TRBJ2-7, with a weak D call TRBD1 (5 bases). The CDR3 is 14 amino acids. Trimming removed 6 bases from V and 0 bases from J, with 12 bases in between. The germline V gene encodes CDR1 SNHLY and CDR2 FYNNEI. The chain's CDR3 is CASSDSLSSYEQYF. The CDR3 nucleotides read TGTGCCAGCAGCGACAGTTTATCCTCCTACGAGCAGTACTTC.

In nucleotides, the CDR3 is TGTGCCAGCTCCAGGAAGCCGCTGGTCGAGCAGTACTTC. Translated, it gives CASSRKPLVEQYF. This chain links TRBV6-5 with TRBJ2-7, with D hard to call. V lost 8 bases and J lost 6, with 17 bases in between. CDR3 size: 13 residues. Germline assignment: CDR1 MNHEY and CDR2 SVGAGI.

This chain joins TRBV19 and TRBJ1-2, with unresolved D. CDR1 LNHDA and CDR2 SQIVND come from the germline V gene (reference sequence). Trimming removed 5 bases at V and 5 bases at J, with 12 bases between. CDR3 length: 13 residues. The CDR3 sequence: CASSVNREYGYTF. CDR3 bases: TGTGCCAGTAGTGTAAACCGGGAGTATGGCTACACCTTC.

V is TRBV5-1 and J is TRBJ1-5, with 10 bases that match TRBD1. Germline CDR1 is SGHRS and CDR2 is YFSETQ. Trimming took 3 bases from V and 6 from J; bases not matched to a gene: 3. This CDR3 has 14 residues. The CDR3 DNA is TGCGCCAGCAGCTCGACAGGGGGCGGTCAGCCCCAGCATTTT. Encoded protein: CASSSTGGGQPQHF.